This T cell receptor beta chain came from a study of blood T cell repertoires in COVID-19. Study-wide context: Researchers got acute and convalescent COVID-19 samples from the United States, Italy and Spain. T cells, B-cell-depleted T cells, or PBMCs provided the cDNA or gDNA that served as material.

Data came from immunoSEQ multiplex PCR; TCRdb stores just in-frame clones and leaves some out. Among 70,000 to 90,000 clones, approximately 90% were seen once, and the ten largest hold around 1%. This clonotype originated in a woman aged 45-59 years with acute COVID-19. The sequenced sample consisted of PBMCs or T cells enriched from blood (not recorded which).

The CDR3 spells CASSQTLTGQGGYGYTF. The DNA for the CDR3 is TGTGCCAGCAGCCAAACCCTTACGGGACAGGGGGGCTATGGCTACACCTTC. The chain carries TRBV7-2 and TRBJ1-2, with TRBD1 matching over 11 bases. V was clipped by 5 bases and J by 4 bases; unmatched bases: 12. Germline values: CDR1 SGHTA, CDR2 FQGNSA. The CDR3 extends over 17 amino acids.